This entry is about one T cell receptor (beta chain). Its cognate antigen is unknown. Genomic DNA provided the template from which TCR beta VDJ and CDR3 profiles were obtained. MiXCR was run by TCRdb on the reads, yielding one entry per CDR3 protein. The sample includes approximately 120,000 distinct CDR3 sequences, nearly 40% seen only once; the top ten take over 2%. These data are taken from a study of CD8+CD57+ T cells in acquired aplastic anemia. Looking at the study overall: Across the sorted CD4+ and CD8+ cells, DNA amounts averaged roughly 3 ug. Study-level results: Both patients and controls carried the same twenty-nine CD8+ CDR3 sequences.

CDR3 length: 11 residues. Trimming stripped 7 bases from V and 5 bases from J, with 8 bases between. Germline-derived CDR1 and CDR2 are ENHRY and SYGVKD. Sequenced patients had shown CD8+CD57+ cell expansion by flow cytometry. Severe acquired aplastic anemia affected all patients. Sampling of blood occurred while the patients had still received no therapy. V usage is TRBV10-3 and J usage is TRBJ1-1; D not resolved. The receptor's source is a human donor with aplastic anemia. The specimen sequenced was sorted CD4+, CD8+, or CD8+CD57+ T cells (not recorded which) from PBMCs. CDR3 residues: CAITDQTEAFF. CDR3 in DNA: TGTGCCATCACGGATCAGACTGAAGCTTTCTTT.